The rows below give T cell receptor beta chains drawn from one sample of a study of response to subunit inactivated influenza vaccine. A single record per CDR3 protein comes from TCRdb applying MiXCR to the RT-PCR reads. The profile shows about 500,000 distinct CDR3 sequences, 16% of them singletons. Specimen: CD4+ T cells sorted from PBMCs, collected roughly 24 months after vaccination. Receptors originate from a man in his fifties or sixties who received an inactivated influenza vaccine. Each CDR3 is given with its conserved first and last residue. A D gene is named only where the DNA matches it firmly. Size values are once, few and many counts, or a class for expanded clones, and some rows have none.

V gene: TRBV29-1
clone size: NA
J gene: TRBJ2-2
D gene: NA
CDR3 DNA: TGCAGCGCTCAATCTTCGGGATCCGGGGAGCTGTTTTTT
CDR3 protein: CSAQSSGSGELFF

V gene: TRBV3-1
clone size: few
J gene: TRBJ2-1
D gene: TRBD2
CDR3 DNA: TGTGCCAGCAGCGGGCGGAGCGGGGGGGCCGCTGAGCAGTTCTTC
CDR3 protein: CASSGRSGGAAEQFF

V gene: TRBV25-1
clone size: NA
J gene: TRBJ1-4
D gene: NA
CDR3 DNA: TGTGCCAGCAGTGATCCTGGAGGTGACAGTAGAAAACTGTTTTTT
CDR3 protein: CASSDPGGDSRKLFF

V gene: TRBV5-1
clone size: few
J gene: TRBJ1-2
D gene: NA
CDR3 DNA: TGCGCCAGCAGTCCGATGGGCAGCACCTATGGCTACACCTTC
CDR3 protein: CASSPMGSTYGYTF

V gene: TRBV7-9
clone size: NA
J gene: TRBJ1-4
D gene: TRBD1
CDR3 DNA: TGTGTCACGACAGGGACTAATGAAAAACTGTTTTTT
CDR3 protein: CVTTGTNEKLFF

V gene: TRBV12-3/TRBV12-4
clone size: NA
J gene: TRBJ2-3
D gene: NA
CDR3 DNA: TGTGCCAGCAGTTTAGCGATCTCACACACAGATACGCAGTATTTT
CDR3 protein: CASSLAISHTDTQYF

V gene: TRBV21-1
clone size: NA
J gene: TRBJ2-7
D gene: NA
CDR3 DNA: TGTGCCAGCAGCAACCGGGACAGGGGGTCCTACGAGCAGTACTTC
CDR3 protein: CASSNRDRGSYEQYF

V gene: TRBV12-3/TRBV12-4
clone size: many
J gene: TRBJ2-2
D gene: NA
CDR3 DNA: TGTGCCAGCAGCCGGGCTATGCCGGCGGCCGGGGAGCTGTTTTTT
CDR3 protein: CASSRAMPAAGELFF

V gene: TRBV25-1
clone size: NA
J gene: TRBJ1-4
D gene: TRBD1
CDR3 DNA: TGTGCCAGCAGGTGGGACAGTCCTAATGAAAAACTGTTTTTT
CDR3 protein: CASRWDSPNEKLFF

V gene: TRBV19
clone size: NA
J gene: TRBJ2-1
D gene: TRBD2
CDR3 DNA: TGTGCCAGTAGTATAGATCGACTAGCGCCCCGGTCCAATGAGCAGTTCTTC
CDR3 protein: CASSIDRLAPRSNEQFF

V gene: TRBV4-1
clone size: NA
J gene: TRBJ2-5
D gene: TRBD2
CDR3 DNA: TGCGCCAGCAGCCAAAGATCAGCGGGGGGACGAGAGACCCAGTACTTC
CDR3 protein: CASSQRSAGGRETQYF

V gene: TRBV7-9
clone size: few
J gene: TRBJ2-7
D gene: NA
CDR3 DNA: TGTGCCAGCAGCTACGGCCCCAGGGAAGTTGGCGAGCAGTACTTC
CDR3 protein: CASSYGPREVGEQYF

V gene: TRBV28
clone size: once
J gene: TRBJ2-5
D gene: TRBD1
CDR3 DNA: TGTGCCAGCACGGGACAGGGGACGAAGACCCAGTACTTC
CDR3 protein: CASTGQGTKTQYF

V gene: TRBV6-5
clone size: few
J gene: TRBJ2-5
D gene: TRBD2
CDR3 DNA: TGTGCCAGCAGTTACTCCCGGACTAGCGGTAAAGAGACCCAGTACTTC
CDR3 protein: CASSYSRTSGKETQYF

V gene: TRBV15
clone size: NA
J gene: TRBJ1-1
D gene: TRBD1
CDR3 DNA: TGTGCCACCAGCAGGGACTCGACAGGGTGGATCGGTGAAGCTTTCTTT
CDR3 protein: CATSRDSTGWIGEAFF

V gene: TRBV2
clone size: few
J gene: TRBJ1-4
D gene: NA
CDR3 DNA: TGTGCCAGCAGTGAAGGAGGGTACATTCGAGAAAAACTGTTTTTT
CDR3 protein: CASSEGGYIREKLFF

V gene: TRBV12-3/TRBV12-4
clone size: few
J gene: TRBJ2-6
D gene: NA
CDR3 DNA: TGTGCCAGCAGCACAGGGCCTGGGGCCAACGTCCTGACTTTC
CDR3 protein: CASSTGPGANVLTF

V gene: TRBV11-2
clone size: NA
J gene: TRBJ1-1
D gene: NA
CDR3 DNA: TGTGCCAGCAGCTTATGGGAATCCACTGAAGCTTTCTTT
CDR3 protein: CASSLWESTEAFF

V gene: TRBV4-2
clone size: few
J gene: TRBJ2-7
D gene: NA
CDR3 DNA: TGTGCCAGCAGCCAAGGGCTGGTCGCCGAGCAGTACTTC
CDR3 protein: CASSQGLVAEQYF

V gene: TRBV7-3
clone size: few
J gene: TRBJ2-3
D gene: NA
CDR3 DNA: TGTGCCAGCAGCCCCCCCGGGGCTCTGAATACGCAGTATTTT
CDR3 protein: CASSPPGALNTQYF

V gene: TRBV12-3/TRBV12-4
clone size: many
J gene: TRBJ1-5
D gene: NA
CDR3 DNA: TGTGCCAGCAGTTTAAACAGCCGCCAGCATTTT
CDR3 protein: CASSLNSRQHF

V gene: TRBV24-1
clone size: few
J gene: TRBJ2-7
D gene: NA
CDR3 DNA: TGTGCCACCAGTGAAGGTCGAGAGCAGTACTTC
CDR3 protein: CATSEGREQYF